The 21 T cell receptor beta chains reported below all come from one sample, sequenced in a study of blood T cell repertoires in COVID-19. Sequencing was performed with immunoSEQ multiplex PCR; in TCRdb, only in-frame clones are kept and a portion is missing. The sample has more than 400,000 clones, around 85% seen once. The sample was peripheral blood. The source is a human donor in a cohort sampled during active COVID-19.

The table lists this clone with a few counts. CDR3: CASRETGIIHEQYF. CDR3 in DNA: TGTGCCAGCAGGGAGACAGGGATTATCCACGAGCAGTACTTC. The chain links TRBV6-5 to TRBJ2-7, with 7 nucleotides matching TRBD1. Unmatched junction bases numbered 10, after V lost 6 bases and J lost 5 bases. CDR3 size: 14 residues. CDR1 MNHEY and CDR2 SVGAGI come from the germline V gene.

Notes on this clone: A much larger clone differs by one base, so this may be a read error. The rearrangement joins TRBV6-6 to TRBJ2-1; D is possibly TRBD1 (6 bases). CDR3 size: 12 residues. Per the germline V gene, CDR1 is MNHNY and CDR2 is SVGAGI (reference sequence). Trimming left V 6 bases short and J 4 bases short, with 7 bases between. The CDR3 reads CASRDSYNEQFF. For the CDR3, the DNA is TGTGCCAGCAGGGACAGTTACAATGAGCAGTTCTTC.

CDR3 nucleotides: TGTGCCAGCAGTTTATCTCTAGAGACCCAGTACTTC. Its translation is CASSLSLETQYF. The genes are TRBV28 and TRBJ2-5; no firm D call. CDR1 is MDHEN and CDR2 is SYDVKM in the germline V gene. CDR3 length: 12 residues. The germline V and J ends were trimmed by 1 base and 4 bases, with 4 bases remaining between them.

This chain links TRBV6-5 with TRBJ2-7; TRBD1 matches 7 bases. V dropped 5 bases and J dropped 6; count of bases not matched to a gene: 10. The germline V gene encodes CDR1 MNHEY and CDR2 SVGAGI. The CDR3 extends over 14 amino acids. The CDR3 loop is CASSLRDSVFEQYF. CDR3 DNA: TGTGCCAGCAGTCTCCGGGACAGTGTCTTCGAGCAGTACTTC.

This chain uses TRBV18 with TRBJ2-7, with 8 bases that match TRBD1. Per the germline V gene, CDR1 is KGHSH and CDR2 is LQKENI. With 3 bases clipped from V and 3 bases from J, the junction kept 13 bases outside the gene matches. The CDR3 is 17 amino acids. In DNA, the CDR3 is TGTGCCAGCTCACCGACAAGAAATCGACAGGGGCGCTACGAGCAGTACTTC. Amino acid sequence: CASSPTRNRQGRYEQYF.

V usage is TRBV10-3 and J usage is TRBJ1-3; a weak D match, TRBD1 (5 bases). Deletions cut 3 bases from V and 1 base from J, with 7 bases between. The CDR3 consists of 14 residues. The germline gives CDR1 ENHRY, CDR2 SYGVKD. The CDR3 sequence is CAISDRASGNTIYF. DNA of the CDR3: TGTGCCATCAGTGACAGGGCTTCTGGAAACACCATATATTTT.

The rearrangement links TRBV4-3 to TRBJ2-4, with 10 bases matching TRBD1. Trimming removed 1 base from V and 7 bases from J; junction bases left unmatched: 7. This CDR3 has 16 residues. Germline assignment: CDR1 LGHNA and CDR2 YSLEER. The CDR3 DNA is TGCGCCAGCAGCCAAGGTCCGGGACAGGGGAGGAACATTCAGTACTTC. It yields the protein CASSQGPGQGRNIQYF.

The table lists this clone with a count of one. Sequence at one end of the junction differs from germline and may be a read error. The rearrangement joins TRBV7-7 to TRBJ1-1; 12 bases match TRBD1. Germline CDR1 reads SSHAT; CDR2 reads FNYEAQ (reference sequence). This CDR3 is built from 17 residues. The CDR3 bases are TGTGCTAGCAGCTTAGACTTCGGGACAGGGGGCCTCACTGAAGCTTTCTTT. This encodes CASSLDFGTGGLTEAFF.

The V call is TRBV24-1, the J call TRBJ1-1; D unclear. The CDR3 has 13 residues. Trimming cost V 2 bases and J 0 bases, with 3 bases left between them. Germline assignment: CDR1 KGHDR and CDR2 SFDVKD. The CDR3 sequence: CATSDYLNTEAFF. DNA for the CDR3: TGTGCCACCAGTGATTACTTGAACACTGAAGCTTTCTTT.

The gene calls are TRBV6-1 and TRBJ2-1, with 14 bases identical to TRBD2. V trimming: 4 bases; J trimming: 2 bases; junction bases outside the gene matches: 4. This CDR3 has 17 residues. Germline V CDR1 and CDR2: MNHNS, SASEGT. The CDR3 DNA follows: TGTGCCAGCAGTGTTGGACTAGCGGGAGGTCCCTACAATGAGCAGTTCTTC. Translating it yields CASSVGLAGGPYNEQFF.

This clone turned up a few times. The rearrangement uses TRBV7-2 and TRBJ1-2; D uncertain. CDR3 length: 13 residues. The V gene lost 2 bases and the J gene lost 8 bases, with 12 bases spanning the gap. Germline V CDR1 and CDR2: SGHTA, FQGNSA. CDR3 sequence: CASSLSPVGGYTF. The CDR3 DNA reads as TGTGCCAGCAGCTTAAGCCCTGTCGGGGGCTACACCTTC.

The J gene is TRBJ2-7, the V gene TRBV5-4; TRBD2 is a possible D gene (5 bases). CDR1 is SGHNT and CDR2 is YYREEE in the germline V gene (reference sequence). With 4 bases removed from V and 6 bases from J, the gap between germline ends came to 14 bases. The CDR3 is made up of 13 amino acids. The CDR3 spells CASSSASGTEQYF. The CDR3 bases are TGTGCCAGCAGCAGCGCCTCGGGAACCGAGCAGTACTTC.

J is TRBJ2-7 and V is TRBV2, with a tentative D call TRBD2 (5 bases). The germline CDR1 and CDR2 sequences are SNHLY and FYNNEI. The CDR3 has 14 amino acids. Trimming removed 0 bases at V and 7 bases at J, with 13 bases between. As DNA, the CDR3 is TGTGCCAGCAGTGAAGCTATTGCGGGTGGGGAGCAGTACTTC. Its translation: CASSEAIAGGEQYF.

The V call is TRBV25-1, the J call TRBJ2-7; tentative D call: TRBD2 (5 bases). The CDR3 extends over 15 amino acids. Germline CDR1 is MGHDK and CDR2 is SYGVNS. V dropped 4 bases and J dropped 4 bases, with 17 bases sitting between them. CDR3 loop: CASSAIANRDYEQYF. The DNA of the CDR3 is TGTGCCAGCAGTGCGATAGCGAACAGAGATTACGAGCAGTACTTC.

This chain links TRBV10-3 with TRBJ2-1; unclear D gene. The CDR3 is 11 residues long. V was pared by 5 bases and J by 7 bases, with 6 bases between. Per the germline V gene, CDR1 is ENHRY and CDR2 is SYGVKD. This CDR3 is CAISITNEQFF. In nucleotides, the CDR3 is TGTGCCATCAGTATTACAAATGAGCAGTTCTTC.

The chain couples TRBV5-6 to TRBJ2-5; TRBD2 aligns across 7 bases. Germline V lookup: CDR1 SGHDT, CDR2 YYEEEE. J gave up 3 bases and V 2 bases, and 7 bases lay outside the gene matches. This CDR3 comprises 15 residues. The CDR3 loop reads CASSFAGTIKETQYF. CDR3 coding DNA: TGTGCCAGCAGCTTTGCCGGGACTATAAAAGAGACCCAGTACTTC.

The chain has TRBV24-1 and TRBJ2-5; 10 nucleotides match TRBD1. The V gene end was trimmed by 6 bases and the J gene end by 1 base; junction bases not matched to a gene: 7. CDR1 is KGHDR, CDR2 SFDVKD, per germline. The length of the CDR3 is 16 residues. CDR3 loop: CATSSGTGVAQETQYF. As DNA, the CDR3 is TGTGCCACCAGTTCCGGGACAGGGGTCGCCCAAGAGACCCAGTACTTC.

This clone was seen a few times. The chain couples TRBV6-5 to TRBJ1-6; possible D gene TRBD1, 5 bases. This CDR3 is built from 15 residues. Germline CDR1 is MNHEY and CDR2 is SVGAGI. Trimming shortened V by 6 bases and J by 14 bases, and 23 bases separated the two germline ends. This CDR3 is CASSRVGAYEVTLHF. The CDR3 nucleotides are TGTGCCAGCAGCAGGGTAGGGGCTTACGAAGTGACCCTCCACTTT.

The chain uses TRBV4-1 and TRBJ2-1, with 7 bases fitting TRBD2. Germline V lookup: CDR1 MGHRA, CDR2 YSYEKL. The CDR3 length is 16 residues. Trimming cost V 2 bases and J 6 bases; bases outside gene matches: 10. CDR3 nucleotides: TGCGCCAGCAGCCAAAGGGACGGCGGGAGTTTCAATGAGCAGTTCTTC. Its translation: CASSQRDGGSFNEQFF.

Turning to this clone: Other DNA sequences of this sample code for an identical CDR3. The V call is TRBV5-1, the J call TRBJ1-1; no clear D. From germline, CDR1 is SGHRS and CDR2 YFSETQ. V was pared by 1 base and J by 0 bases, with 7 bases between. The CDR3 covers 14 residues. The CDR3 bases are TGCGCCAGCAGCTTGTACAGTCTGAACACTGAAGCTTTCTTT. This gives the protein CASSLYSLNTEAFF.

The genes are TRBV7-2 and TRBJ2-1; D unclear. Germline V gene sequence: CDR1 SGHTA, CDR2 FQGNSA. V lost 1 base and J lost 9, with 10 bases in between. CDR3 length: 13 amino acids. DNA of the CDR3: TGTGCCAGCAGCTTAGACCCTATCGGTGAGCAGTTCTTC. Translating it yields CASSLDPIGEQFF.